This TCR beta chain stems from a study of graft-versus-host responses after intestinal transplantation. Whole-study context: Grafts were multivisceral, liver-intestinal, or isolated intestinal. Every recipient had anti-thymocyte globulin induction and around three years of tacrolimus plus steroids. Study-wide results and limits: Individuals carrying graft-donor T cell macrochimerism showed high graft-versus-host to host-versus-graft clonal ratios in allografts. There were GvH clones found in recipient marrow, and some of them appeared first in ileum or blood.

CDR1 MNHEY and CDR2 SMNVEV come from the germline V gene (reference sequence). V was clipped by 6 bases and J by 0 bases, with 12 bases between them. The CDR3 is 15 amino acids. Produced via immunoSEQ multiplex PCR; TCRdb's table is partial and in-frame only. The sample shows approximately 89,000 clones, 80% to 95% of them seen only once. On this clone itself: Its antigen is still unknown.

The sample here was PBMCs, taken about 450 days after intestinal transplant. The receptor was isolated from a human patient who received an intestinal transplant, so some T cells may come from the graft donor. This sequence joins TRBV27 and TRBJ1-3, with unresolved D. The CDR3: CASRAGPSSGNTIYF. The CDR3 DNA reads TGTGCCAGCAGGGCGGGCCCTAGCTCTGGAAACACCATATATTTT.